The rows below give T cell receptor beta chains drawn from one sample of a study of shared clonotypes between healthy human individuals. TCRdb's table, derived via immunoSEQ multiplex PCR, lists solely in-frame clones and lacks some. The sample contains roughly 810,000 clones, approximately 96% of which appear only once. The sequencing input was naive CD8+ T cells sorted from blood. Receptors originate from a man aged 25-40 years in good health. Each CDR3 is given with its conserved first and last residue. The order of the fields is J gene, V gene, clone size, D gene, CDR3 DNA, CDR3 protein. A D gene is named only where the DNA matches it firmly. Size tells how often a clone was seen (once, few, many) or the class of an expanded clone, and some rows leave it out.

TRBJ1-4 TRBV4-3 . . TGCGCCAGCAGCCAAGGACTGGGGCAGAATGAAAAACTGTTTTTT CASSQGLGQNEKLFF
TRBJ2-3 TRBV29-1 . . TGCAGCGTCAGAGATGCAGCGGCAGATACGCAGTATTTT CSVRDAAADTQYF
TRBJ2-5 TRBV5-5 . . TGTGCCAGCAGCTTGTTAACCGGACTTCAAGAGACCCAGTACTTC CASSLLTGLQETQYF
TRBJ2-7 TRBV5-1 . TRBD1 TGCGCCAGCAGCGTGGGACAGGGAGCCTACGAGCAGTACTTC CASSVGQGAYEQYF
TRBJ2-2 TRBV2 once . TGTGCCAGCAGCACGTCTACGCGGAACCGGGAGCTGTTTTTT CASSTSTRNRELFF
TRBJ1-1 TRBV7-2 . . TGTGCCAGCAGCTTAGCGTCTGGGGGCGCGACTGAAGCTTTCTTT CASSLASGGATEAFF
TRBJ2-3 TRBV9 . TRBD2 TGTGCCAGCAGCGTAGGCGGGAGGAGGACAGATACGCAGTATTTT CASSVGGRRTDTQYF
TRBJ2-7 TRBV9 few . TGTGCCAGCAGCGCTACAGGGGGGGACTACGAGCAGTACTTC CASSATGGDYEQYF
TRBJ1-5 TRBV15 . . TGTGCCACCAGCAGAGATAAGGGGTTGCCCCAGCATTTT CATSRDKGLPQHF
TRBJ2-3 TRBV4-3 . . TGCGCCAGCAGCCAAGAAGCGAGCACAGATACGCAGTATTTT CASSQEASTDTQYF
TRBJ1-2 TRBV6-5 . . TGTGCCAGCACCACAGGGTCGACCTATGGCTACACCTTC CASTTGSTYGYTF
TRBJ2-7 TRBV7-8 once TRBD2 TGTGCCAGCAGCTCCAGGCGGACTAGCGGGTCCTACGAGCAGTACTTC CASSSRRTSGSYEQYF
TRBJ2-7 TRBV5-4 . TRBD1 TGTGCCAGCAGCCTAGAGGGACAGATCTACGAGCAGTACTTC CASSLEGQIYEQYF
TRBJ2-5 TRBV7-2 . . TGTGCCAGCAGCCAGGGGTTCAAAGAGACCCAGTACTTC CASSQGFKETQYF
TRBJ2-3 TRBV4-1 . . TGCGCCAGCAGCCAAAGTCCGGCAGATACGCAGTATTTT CASSQSPADTQYF
TRBJ2-7 TRBV7-9 . . TGTGCCAGCAGCCCCTTATACCGTGGGAACTTCTCCTACGAGCAGTACTTC CASSPLYRGNFSYEQYF
TRBJ2-7 TRBV5-6 . . TGTGCCAGCAGCTTAATGGGCGAGCAGTACTTC CASSLMGEQYF
TRBJ2-7 TRBV6-5 . . TGTGCCAGCAGTTCGCTGGGCTCTTCCTACGAGCAGTACTTC CASSSLGSSYEQYF
TRBJ2-3 TRBV7-9 . TRBD2 TGTGCCAGCAGCCCTACTAGCGGGAGTTCAGATACGCAGTATTTT CASSPTSGSSDTQYF
TRBJ2-7 TRBV7-9 . TRBD1 TGTGCCAGCAGCTTAACTCCGGGACAGGAGTACTTC CASSLTPGQEYF
TRBJ2-7 TRBV2 once TRBD2 TGTGCCAGCAACCTCCCGTCGGGACTACGCGACTACGAGCAGTACTTC CASNLPSGLRDYEQYF
TRBJ2-3 TRBV27 once TRBD2 TGTGCCAGCAGTACGCGGACTAGCGGGCACGCAACAGATACACAGTATTTT CASSTRTSGHATDTQYF
TRBJ2-4 TRBV30 . . TGTGCCTGGAGTGTTGCCGGCGGCATTCAGTACTTC CAWSVAGGIQYF